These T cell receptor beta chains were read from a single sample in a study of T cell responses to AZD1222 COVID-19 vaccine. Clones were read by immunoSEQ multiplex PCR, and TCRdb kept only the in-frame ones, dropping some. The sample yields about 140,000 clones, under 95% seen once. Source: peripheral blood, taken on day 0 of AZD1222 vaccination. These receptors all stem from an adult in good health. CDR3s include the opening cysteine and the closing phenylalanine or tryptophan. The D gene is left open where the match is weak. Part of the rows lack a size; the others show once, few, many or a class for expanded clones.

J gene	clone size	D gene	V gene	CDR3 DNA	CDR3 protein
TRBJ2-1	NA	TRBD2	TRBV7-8	TGTGCCAGCAGCTTTAGCGGGCTTAGGAGTGATGAGCAGTTCTTC	CASSFSGLRSDEQFF
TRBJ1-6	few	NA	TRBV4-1	TGCGCCAGCAGCCAAGATTGGAGGGGTGCGAGCTCCTATAATTCACCCCTCCACTTT	CASSQDWRGASSYNSPLHF
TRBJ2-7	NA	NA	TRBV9	TGTGCCAGCAGCCGCGGGCGGGCAAGCTACGAGCAGTACTTC	CASSRGRASYEQYF
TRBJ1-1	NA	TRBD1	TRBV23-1	TGCGCCAGCAAGTTCCGAGAAACCGGGACAGGGAACACTGAAGCTTTCTTT	CASKFRETGTGNTEAFF
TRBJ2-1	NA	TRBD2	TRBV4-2	TGTGCCAGCAGCCAATACACGACTAGCGGGGGGGTGAATGAGCAGTTCTTC	CASSQYTTSGGVNEQFF
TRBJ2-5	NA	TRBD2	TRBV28	TGTGCCAGCAGCCAGGACAGCCTAATAGCGGGAGGGCGGGAGACCCAGTACTTC	CASSQDSLIAGGRETQYF
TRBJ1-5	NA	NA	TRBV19	TGTGCCAGTAGTTATAGGGGAACGCGGAGCAATCAGCCCCAGCATTTT	CASSYRGTRSNQPQHF
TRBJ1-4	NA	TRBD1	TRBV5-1	TGCGCCAGCAGCCTGACTACGACAGGGTTTAATGAAAAACTGTTTTTT	CASSLTTTGFNEKLFF
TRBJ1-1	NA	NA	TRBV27	TGTGCCAGCAGTCCTCGGAGTAAGCTCACTGAAGCTTTCTTT	CASSPRSKLTEAFF
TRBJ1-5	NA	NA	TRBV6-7	TGTGCCAGCAGTTCTAACAGACCTAGCAATCAGCCCCAGCATTTT	CASSSNRPSNQPQHF
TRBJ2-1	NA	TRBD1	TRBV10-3	TGTGCCATCAGTGGGGGACAGTACAATGAGCAGTTCTTC	CAISGGQYNEQFF
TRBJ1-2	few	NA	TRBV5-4	TGTGCCAGCAGCTTTACCGGGGATGGCTACACCTTC	CASSFTGDGYTF
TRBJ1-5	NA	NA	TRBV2	TGTGCCAGCAGTGAACCGGGCAGTAGCAATCAGCCCCAGCATTTT	CASSEPGSSNQPQHF
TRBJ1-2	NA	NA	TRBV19	TGTGCCAGTAGTAGAGTGGTCCCGCTCAGCTACACCTTC	CASSRVVPLSYTF
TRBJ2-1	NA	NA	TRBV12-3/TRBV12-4	TGTGCCAGCAGTTTAGTACGGGGTAAGCGGCCCTTCTTC	CASSLVRGKRPFF
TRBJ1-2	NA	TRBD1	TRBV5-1	TGCGCCAGCAGCTCCGGGACAGGGTTTTATGGCTACACCTTC	CASSSGTGFYGYTF
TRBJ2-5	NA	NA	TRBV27	TGTGCCAGCAGTTCCCCAGCAGCTGGTAAAGAGACCCAGTACTTC	CASSSPAAGKETQYF
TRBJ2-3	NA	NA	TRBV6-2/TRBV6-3	TGTGCCAGCAGTTATCTTGGCCAGAACACAGATACGCAGTATTTT	CASSYLGQNTDTQYF
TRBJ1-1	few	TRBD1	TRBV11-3	TGTGCCAGCAGCCCGCGACAGGGTCTGAACACTGAAGCTTTCTTT	CASSPRQGLNTEAFF
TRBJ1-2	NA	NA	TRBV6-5	TGTGCCAGCACCACGGGGGAGGGCCCTTATGGCTACACCTTC	CASTTGEGPYGYTF
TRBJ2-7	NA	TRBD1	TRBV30	TGTGCCGTGGGACAGTTCTCCTACGAGCAGTACTTC	CAVGQFSYEQYF
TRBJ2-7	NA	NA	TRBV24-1	TGTGCCACCTCCTCAAGGCTAGGCTCGGCGGGCGAGCAGTACTTC	CATSSRLGSAGEQYF
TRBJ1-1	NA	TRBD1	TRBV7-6	TGTGCCAGCAGCTTAGTGACAGGGGGCGATGACACTGAAGCTTTCTTT	CASSLVTGGDDTEAFF
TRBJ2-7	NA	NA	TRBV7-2	TGTGCCAGCAGCCCCGCAGAGGCGGGCGAATACTCCTACGAGCAGTACTTC	CASSPAEAGEYSYEQYF
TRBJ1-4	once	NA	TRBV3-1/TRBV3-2	TGTGCCAGCAGCCAAGGCGGAAAACTGTTTTTT	CASSQGGKLFF
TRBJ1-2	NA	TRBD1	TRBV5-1	TGCGCCAGCAGCTTGGCAGGACAGGACGGCTACACCTTC	CASSLAGQDGYTF
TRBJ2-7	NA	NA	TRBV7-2	TGTGCCAGCAGCACCGGAGCTCCATACGAGCAGTACTTC	CASSTGAPYEQYF
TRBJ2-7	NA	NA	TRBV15	TGTGCCACCAGCGCCCGTAAGGGGGAGGGGCAGTACTTC	CATSARKGEGQYF
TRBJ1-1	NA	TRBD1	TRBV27	TGTGCCAGCAGTCCCACAACCGGGACAGGTTATATGAACACTGAAGCTTTCTTT	CASSPTTGTGYMNTEAFF
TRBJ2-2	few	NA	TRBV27	TGTGCCAGCAGTTTATCTGCAGGGGACGCACAACCAGCCAGGGAGCTGTTTTTT	CASSLSAGDAQPARELFF